A single sample is the source of the 3 T cell receptor beta chains below, sequenced in a study of T-cell reconstitution after alpha-beta-depleted transplantation in children. Unique molecular identifiers were built into the TCRbeta library. TCRdb passed the PCR reads through MiXCR, listing each CDR3 protein once. Among over 150,000 distinct CDR3 sequences listed, just under 6.5% were seen once. This sample comprised PBMCs, obtained before TCRalphabeta/CD19-depleted stem cell transplant. These receptors came from a girl less than two years old with combined immunodeficiency, due to receive a stem cell transplant.

J is TRBJ1-2 and V is TRBV2; TRBD1 matches at 9 bases. The trim removed 4 bases at V and 4 bases at J, leaving 7 bases unmatched. Germline V CDR1 and CDR2: SNHLY, FYNNEI. There are 15 residues in the CDR3. As DNA, the CDR3 is TGTGCCAGCAGTGGTTACGGGACAGGGAGCTATGGCTACACCTTC. Its protein is CASSGYGTGSYGYTF.

This clonotype was observed at least ten times. The chain uses TRBV10-2 and TRBJ2-3; D uncertain. V was shortened by 8 bases and J by 5 bases, with 14 bases between the two germline ends. Germline V gene lookup returns CDR1 WSHSY and CDR2 SAAADI. The CDR3 extends over 13 amino acids. CDR3 protein: CASAIGMGDTQYF. The DNA for the CDR3 is TGCGCCAGCGCCATAGGGATGGGAGATACGCAGTATTTT.

This clonotype was seen repeatedly, ten times or more. V gene TRBV24-1 combines with J gene TRBJ2-3; unclear D gene. CDR3 length equals 15 residues. V was trimmed by 1 base and J by 6 bases, leaving 13 bases between them. The germline CDR1 and CDR2 sequences are KGHDR and SFDVKD. CDR3 coding DNA: TGTGCCACCAGTGATTTTGGCGCAAGCAACGATACGCAGTATTTT. Translation gives CATSDFGASNDTQYF.